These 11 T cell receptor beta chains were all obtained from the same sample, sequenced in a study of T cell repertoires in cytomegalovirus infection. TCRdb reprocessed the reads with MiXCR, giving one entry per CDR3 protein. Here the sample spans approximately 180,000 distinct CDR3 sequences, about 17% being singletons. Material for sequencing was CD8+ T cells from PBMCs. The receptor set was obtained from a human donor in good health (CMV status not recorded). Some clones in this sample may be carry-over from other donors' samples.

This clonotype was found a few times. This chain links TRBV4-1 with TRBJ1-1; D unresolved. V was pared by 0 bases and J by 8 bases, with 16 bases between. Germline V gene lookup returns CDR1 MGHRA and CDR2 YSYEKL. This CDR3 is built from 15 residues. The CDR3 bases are TGCGCCAGCAGCCAAGATCAGTTTGAGGAGACAGAAGCTTTCTTT. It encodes CASSQDQFEETEAFF.

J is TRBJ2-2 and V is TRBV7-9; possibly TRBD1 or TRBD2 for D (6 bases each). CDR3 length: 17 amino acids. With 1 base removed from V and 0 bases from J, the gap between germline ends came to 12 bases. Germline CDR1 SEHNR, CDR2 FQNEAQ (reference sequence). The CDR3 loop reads CASSLVGGTSNTGELFF. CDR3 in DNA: TGTGCCAGCAGCTTAGTAGGCGGGACATCGAACACCGGGGAGCTGTTTTTT.

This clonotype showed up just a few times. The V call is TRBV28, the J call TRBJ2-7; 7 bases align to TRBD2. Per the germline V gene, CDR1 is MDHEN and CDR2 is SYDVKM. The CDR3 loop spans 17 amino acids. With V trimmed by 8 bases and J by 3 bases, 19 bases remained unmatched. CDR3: CASSNGGSRDPYYEQYF. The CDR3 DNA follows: TGTGCCAGCTCAAACGGGGGGTCCCGCGATCCTTACTACGAGCAGTACTTC. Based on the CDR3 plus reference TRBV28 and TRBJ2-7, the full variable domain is DVKVTQSSRYLVKRTGEKVFLECVQDMDHENMFWYRQDPGLGLRLIYFSYDVKMKEKGDIPEGYSVSREKKERFSLILESASTNQTSMYLCASSNGGSRDPYYEQYFGPGTRLTVT.

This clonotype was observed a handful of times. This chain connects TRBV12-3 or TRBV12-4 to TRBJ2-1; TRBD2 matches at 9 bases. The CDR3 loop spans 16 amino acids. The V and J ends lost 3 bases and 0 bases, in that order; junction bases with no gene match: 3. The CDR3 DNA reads TGTGCCAGCAGTTTGCTAGCGGGGAGCTCCTACAATGAGCAGTTCTTC. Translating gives CASSLLAGSSYNEQFF.

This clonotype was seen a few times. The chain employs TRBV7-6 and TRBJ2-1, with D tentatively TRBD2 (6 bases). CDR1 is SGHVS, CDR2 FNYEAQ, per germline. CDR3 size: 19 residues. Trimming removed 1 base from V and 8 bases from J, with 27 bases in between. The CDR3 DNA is TGTGCCAGCAGCTTAGAGACCATGGTTGGGGGGAGACGGCTGGATGAGCAGTTCTTC. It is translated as CASSLETMVGGRRLDEQFF.

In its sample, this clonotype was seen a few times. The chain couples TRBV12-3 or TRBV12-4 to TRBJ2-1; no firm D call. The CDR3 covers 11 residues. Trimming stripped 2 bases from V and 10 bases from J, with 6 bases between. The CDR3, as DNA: TGTGCCAGCAGTTTATCCCGCGAGCAGTTCTTC. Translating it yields CASSLSREQFF.

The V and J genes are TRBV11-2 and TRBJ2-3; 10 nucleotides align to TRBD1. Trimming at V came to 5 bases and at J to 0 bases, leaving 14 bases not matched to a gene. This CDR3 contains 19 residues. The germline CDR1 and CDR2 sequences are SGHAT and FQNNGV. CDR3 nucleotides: TGTGCCAGCAGCATGAACAGGGGGACAGGGGATGCTAGCACAGATACGCAGTATTTT. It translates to CASSMNRGTGDASTDTQYF.

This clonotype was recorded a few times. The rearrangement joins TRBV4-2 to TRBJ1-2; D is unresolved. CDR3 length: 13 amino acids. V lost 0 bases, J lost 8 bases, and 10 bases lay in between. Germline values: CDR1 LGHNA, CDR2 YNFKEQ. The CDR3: CASSQDLVRGYTF. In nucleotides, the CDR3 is TGTGCCAGCAGCCAAGACTTGGTCCGGGGCTACACCTTC.

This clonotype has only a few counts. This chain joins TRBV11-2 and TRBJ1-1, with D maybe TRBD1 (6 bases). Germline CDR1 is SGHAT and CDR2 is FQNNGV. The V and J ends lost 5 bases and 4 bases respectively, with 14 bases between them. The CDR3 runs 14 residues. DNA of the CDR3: TGTGCCAGCAGCCTCATCGGGGGGCTCACTGAAGCTTTCTTT. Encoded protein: CASSLIGGLTEAFF.

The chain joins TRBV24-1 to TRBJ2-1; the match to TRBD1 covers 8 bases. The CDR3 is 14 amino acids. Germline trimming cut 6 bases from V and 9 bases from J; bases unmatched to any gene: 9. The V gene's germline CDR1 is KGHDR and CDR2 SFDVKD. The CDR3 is CATSRDRTSPEQFF. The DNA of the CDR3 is TGTGCCACCAGTCGGGACAGGACCTCACCTGAGCAGTTCTTC.

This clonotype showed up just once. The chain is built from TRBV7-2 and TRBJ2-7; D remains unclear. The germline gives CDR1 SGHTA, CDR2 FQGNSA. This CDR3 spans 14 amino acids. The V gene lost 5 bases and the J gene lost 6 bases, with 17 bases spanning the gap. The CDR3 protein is CASSLRAPEGEQYF. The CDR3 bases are TGTGCCAGCAGCCTCCGGGCCCCGGAAGGCGAGCAGTACTTC.